The T cell receptor beta chain described here comes from a study of blood T cell repertoires in COVID-19. Using immunoSEQ multiplex PCR, the repertoire was profiled, and TCRdb retains in-frame clones only, with some absent. The table includes 200,000 to 250,000 clones, 84% detected once. CDR3 length: 16 residues. Looked up from germline, CDR1 is LNHDA and CDR2 is SQIVND (reference sequence). V was clipped by 0 bases and J by 4 bases, with 14 bases between them. V gene TRBV19 combines with J gene TRBJ2-3; the D is unclear. Sequencing was performed on peripheral blood. This receptor was taken from a woman in her sixties who had recovered from COVID-19. CDR3 bases: TGTGCCAGTAGTATAGATGACTCGTTACCCCCAGATACGCAGTATTTT. Its translation: CASSIDDSLPPDTQYF.